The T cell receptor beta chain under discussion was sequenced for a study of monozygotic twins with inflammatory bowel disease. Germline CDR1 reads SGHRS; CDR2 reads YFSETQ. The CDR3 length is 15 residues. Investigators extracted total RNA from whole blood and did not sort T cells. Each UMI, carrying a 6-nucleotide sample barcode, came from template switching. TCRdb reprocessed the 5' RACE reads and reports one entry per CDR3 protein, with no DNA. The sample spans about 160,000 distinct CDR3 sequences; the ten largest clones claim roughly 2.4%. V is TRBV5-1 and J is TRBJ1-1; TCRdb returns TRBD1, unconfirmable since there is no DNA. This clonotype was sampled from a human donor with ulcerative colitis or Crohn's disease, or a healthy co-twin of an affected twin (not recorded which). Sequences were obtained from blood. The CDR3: CASSTTVGGFTEAFF.